This TCR beta chain was captured in a study of T cells expressing NK-cell markers. Germline-derived CDR1 and CDR2 are SEHNR and FQNEAQ (reference sequence). The CDR3 sequence is 16 residues long. Reanalyzing the 5' RACE reads, TCRdb keeps one entry per CDR3 protein, without DNA. The table for this sample gives hundreds of thousands of distinct CDR3 sequences. V is TRBV7-9 and J is TRBJ2-2; without DNA, the TCRdb call of TRBD2 cannot be checked. The sequence was collected from a woman aged 18-69 years in good health. Source material: blood T cells: a sorted CD56 or NKG2C T cell subset, CD4+ or CD8+ T cells, or bulk PBMC T cells (not recorded which). CDR3 sequence: CASSPGPVWDTGELFF.